One and the same sample provided the 21 T cell receptor beta chains below, sequenced in a study of blood T cell repertoires in COVID-19. Data came from immunoSEQ multiplex PCR; TCRdb stores just in-frame clones and leaves some out. Of about 370,000 clones in the sample, roughly nine tenths are singletons; the top ten hold around 3%. The specimen sequenced was peripheral blood. These receptors all stem from a woman in her twenties or thirties with COVID-19, enrolled during active disease.

The genes are TRBV29-1 and TRBJ1-5; D unresolved. Germline values: CDR1 SQVTM, CDR2 ANQGSEA. The CDR3 is made up of 12 amino acids. The V end lost 0 bases, the J end lost 9 bases, and 9 bases lay between the germline ends. The CDR3 protein is CSVEDPPGPQHF. CDR3 DNA: TGCAGCGTTGAAGATCCGCCAGGGCCCCAGCATTTT. The variable domain in full, with the rest retrieved from reference TRBV29-1 and TRBJ1-5, is SAVISQKPSRDICQRGTSLTIQCQVDSQVTMMFWYRQQPGQSLTLIATANQGSEATYESGFVIDKFPISRPNLTFSTLTVSNMSPEDSSIYLCSVEDPPGPQHFGDGTRLSIL.

The V and J genes are TRBV2 and TRBJ1-2, with D perhaps matching TRBD1 (5 bases). Germline V lookup: CDR1 SNHLY, CDR2 FYNNEI. The V and J ends lost 4 bases and 8 bases respectively, with 11 bases between them. The CDR3 extends over 12 amino acids. CDR3 sequence: CASSGGRSGYTF. The CDR3 nucleotides read TGTGCCAGCAGTGGGGGCAGGTCGGGCTACACCTTC.

This clone was seen a few times. The rearrangement joins TRBV9 to TRBJ2-1; 10 nucleotides agree with TRBD1. With V trimmed by 2 bases and J by 4 bases, 3 bases remained unmatched. The CDR3 length is 15 residues. Germline V gene data show CDR1 as SGDLS and CDR2 as YYNGEE. The CDR3 nucleotides are TGTGCCAGCAGCGTGACAGGGGGCGATTACAATGAGCAGTTCTTC. Residues: CASSVTGGDYNEQFF.

The chain carries TRBV27 and TRBJ2-3; D unresolved. Between the trimmed V and J ends, which lost 1 base and 2 bases, there was a span of 10 bases. The V gene's germline CDR1 is MNHEY and CDR2 SMNVEV (reference sequence). The CDR3 extends over 15 amino acids. CDR3 sequence: CASSLLSAATDTQYF. The CDR3 region has the DNA TGTGCCAGCAGTTTATTATCGGCGGCCACAGATACGCAGTATTTT.

This chain's CDR3 is CASSQGGTNYEQYF. CDR3 bases: TGTGCCAGCAGCCAGGGGGGGACTAACTACGAGCAGTACTTC. The chain joins TRBV3-1 (or the pseudogene TRBV3-2) to TRBJ2-7; TRBD2 aligns across 7 bases. CDR3 size: 14 residues. Germline V gene lookup returns CDR1 LGHDT and CDR2 YNNKEL (reference sequence). V gave up 3 bases and J gave up 3 bases; unmatched junction bases: 5.

This chain connects TRBV7-9 to TRBJ2-1; TRBD1 agrees at 7 bases. The germline CDR1 and CDR2 sequences are SEHNR and FQNEAQ (reference sequence). The CDR3 is 17 residues long. With 4 bases clipped from V and 6 bases from J, the junction kept 15 bases outside the gene matches. Here the CDR3 DNA reads TGTGCCAGCAGCTCACCCCCCCACAGGGGAAGGGGCAATGAGCAGTTCTTC. Translation: CASSSPPHRGRGNEQFF.

This chain joins TRBV2 and TRBJ1-4; weak D call: TRBD1 (6 bases). The V gene lost 1 base and the J gene lost 4 bases, with 16 bases spanning the gap. The CDR3 is made up of 17 amino acids. From germline, CDR1 is SNHLY and CDR2 FYNNEI. CDR3 region: CASSEGGTSLGNEKLFF. The CDR3 DNA reads TGTGCCAGCAGTGAAGGAGGGACATCGCTAGGTAATGAAAAACTGTTTTTT. Full variable domain (outside the CDR3, taken from reference TRBV2 and TRBJ1-4): EPEVTQTPSHQVTQMGQEVILRCVPISNHLYFYWYRQILGQKVEFLVSFYNNEISEKSEIFDDQFSVERPDGSNFTLKIRSTKLEDSAMYFCASSEGGTSLGNEKLFFGSGTQLSVL.

The rearrangement uses TRBV28 and TRBJ2-3, with 9 positions matching TRBD2. The CDR3 consists of 14 residues. The germline V gene encodes CDR1 MDHEN and CDR2 SYDVKM. Losses at the gene ends were 3 bases for V and 9 bases for J; bases not matched to a gene: 7. DNA of the CDR3: TGTGCCAGCAGTTTCGGAGCGGGAGGTGCAACGCAGTATTTT. The encoded protein is CASSFGAGGATQYF.

The CDR3 nucleotides are TGTGCCAGCAGCTTAGCGAACAGGGGGCTTCCTGAAGCTTTCTTT. Translation: CASSLANRGLPEAFF. The V call is TRBV11-2, the J call TRBJ1-1; 9 nucleotides line up with TRBD1. CDR3 length: 15 residues. With 1 base clipped from V and 6 bases from J, the junction kept 6 bases outside the gene matches. The germline gives CDR1 SGHAT, CDR2 FQNNGV.

The genes are TRBV20-1 and TRBJ1-5, with TRBD1 identical over 7 bases. The CDR3 has 18 amino acids. The V segment lost 3 bases and the J segment 2 bases; nucleotides outside the gene matches: 16. Germline CDR1 and CDR2: DFQATT and SNEGSKA (reference sequence). The CDR3 DNA is TGCAGTGCTAGTGCTCCGGGACACCTAAGGGGGCGCAATCAGCCCCAGCATTTT. Translating it yields CSASAPGHLRGRNQPQHF.

The chain is built from TRBV28 and TRBJ2-6, with D tentatively TRBD2 (5 bases). The CDR3 consists of 17 residues. Trimming cost V 4 bases and J 4 bases, with 17 bases left between them. Germline CDR1 reads MDHEN; CDR2 reads SYDVKM. The CDR3 DNA follows: TGTGCCAGCAGTTCCCCCTCCTCCGGGGTGGGGGCCAACGTCCTGACTTTC. Its translation: CASSSPSSGVGANVLTF.

This clone was seen a single time. This chain connects TRBV19 to TRBJ2-5, with TRBD1 as a possible D gene (5 bases). The CDR3 spans 14 residues. The germline V and J ends were trimmed by 5 bases and 5 bases, with 15 bases remaining between them. From germline, CDR1 is LNHDA and CDR2 SQIVND (reference sequence). The CDR3 sequence: CASSVRQSSETQYF. CDR3 nucleotide sequence: TGTGCCAGTAGTGTTCGACAGAGCTCCGAGACCCAGTACTTC.

J is TRBJ2-1 and V is TRBV4-1, with 10 bases that match TRBD1. The CDR3 totals 16 residues. Germline CDR1 reads MGHRA; CDR2 reads YSYEKL. After removal of 3 bases from V and 4 bases from J, the junction contained 6 bases not matched to a gene. In DNA, the CDR3 is TGCGCCAGCAGCCAGGAGCGGACAGGGGGGTACAATGAGCAGTTCTTC. It codes for CASSQERTGGYNEQFF.

The rearrangement uses TRBV29-1 and TRBJ1-1, with D possibly TRBD1 on 5 matching bases. The V end was cut by 2 bases, the J end by 6 bases, with 13 bases between. CDR3 length equals 13 residues. The germline CDR1 and CDR2 sequences are SQVTM and ANQGSEA. The CDR3 protein is CSVEPPWGAEAFF. For the CDR3, the DNA is TGCAGCGTTGAACCCCCTTGGGGGGCTGAAGCTTTCTTT. Complete variable domain (other parts from reference TRBV29-1 and TRBJ1-1): SAVISQKPSRDICQRGTSLTIQCQVDSQVTMMFWYRQQPGQSLTLIATANQGSEATYESGFVIDKFPISRPNLTFSTLTVSNMSPEDSSIYLCSVEPPWGAEAFFGQGTRLTVV.

This chain uses TRBV2 with TRBJ2-3, with a weak D call TRBD2 (5 bases). The CDR3 length is 16 residues. V was trimmed by 5 bases and J by 4 bases, leaving 19 bases between them. The germline gives CDR1 SNHLY, CDR2 FYNNEI. The CDR3 DNA reads as TGTGCCAGCAGTACCTGGGGAGATGACGGCCCAGATACGCAGTATTTT. Its translation: CASSTWGDDGPDTQYF.

The chain has TRBV7-2 and TRBJ1-2; maybe TRBD1 (6 bases). Per the germline V gene, CDR1 is SGHTA and CDR2 is FQGNSA. Trimming stripped 1 base from V and 8 bases from J, with 14 bases between. The CDR3 has 14 amino acids. CDR3 DNA sequence: TGTGCCAGCAGCTTAGTTGCCGCACAGGGAGGCTACACCTTC. This gives the protein CASSLVAAQGGYTF.

V is TRBV27 and J is TRBJ2-2, with 9 bases identical to TRBD2. CDR1 MNHEY and CDR2 SMNVEV come from the germline V gene (reference sequence). J was trimmed by 6 bases and V by 3 bases; bases with no gene match: 5. The CDR3 covers 15 residues. As DNA, the CDR3 is TGTGCCAGCAGTTTGACCGGGACTAGCCCCGGGGAGCTGTTTTTT. Translating gives CASSLTGTSPGELFF.

The CDR3 DNA is TGTGCCAGCAGCTTTAGGGGAGGGGACACTGAAGCTTTCTTT. Residues: CASSFRGGDTEAFF. V is TRBV7-2 and J is TRBJ1-1; possible D gene TRBD1, 5 bases. The germline V and J ends were trimmed by 3 bases and 3 bases, with 11 bases remaining between them. This CDR3 spans 14 amino acids. Germline assignment: CDR1 SGHTA and CDR2 FQGNSA.

This chain uses TRBV11-3 with TRBJ2-6; D is unresolved. Trimming removed 1 base from V and 0 bases from J, with 7 bases in between. Germline CDR1 reads SGHNT; CDR2 reads YENEEA. The CDR3 sequence is 16 residues long. In DNA, the CDR3 is TGTGCCAGCAGCTTAGGCAGACTCTCTGGGGCCAACGTCCTGACTTTC. Its translation is CASSLGRLSGANVLTF.

In this sample, this clone turned up a few times. J is TRBJ2-5 and V is TRBV3-1 (or the pseudogene TRBV3-2); 11 bases agree with TRBD1. With 4 bases clipped from V and 5 bases from J, the junction kept 9 bases outside the gene matches. CDR1 is LGHDT, CDR2 YNNKEL, per germline (reference sequence). The CDR3 has 16 residues. In DNA, the CDR3 is TGTGCCAGCAGCCCGGGGGACAGGGGGTTCGGCGAGACCCAGTACTTC. It yields the protein CASSPGDRGFGETQYF.

This chain links TRBV6-5 with TRBJ2-1; a weak D match, TRBD1 (6 bases). The CDR3 is 14 amino acids. Trimming removed 10 bases at V and 5 bases at J, with 18 bases between. Per germline, CDR1 MNHEY and CDR2 SVGAGI. CDR3 sequence: CATDPGVKDNEQFF. The CDR3 DNA reads TGTGCCACCGACCCAGGGGTTAAGGACAATGAGCAGTTCTTC.